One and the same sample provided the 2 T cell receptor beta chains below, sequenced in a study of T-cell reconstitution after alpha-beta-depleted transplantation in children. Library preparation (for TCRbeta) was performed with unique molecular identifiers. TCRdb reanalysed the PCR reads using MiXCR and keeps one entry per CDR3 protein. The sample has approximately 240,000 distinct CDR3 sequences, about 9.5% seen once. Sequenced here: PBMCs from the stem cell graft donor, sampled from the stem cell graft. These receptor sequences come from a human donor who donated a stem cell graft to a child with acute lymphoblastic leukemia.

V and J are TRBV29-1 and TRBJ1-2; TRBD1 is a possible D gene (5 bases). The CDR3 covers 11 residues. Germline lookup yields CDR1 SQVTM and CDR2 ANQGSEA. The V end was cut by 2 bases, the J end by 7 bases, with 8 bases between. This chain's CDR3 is CSVESRVGYTF. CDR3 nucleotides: TGCAGCGTTGAAAGCAGGGTTGGCTACACCTTC.

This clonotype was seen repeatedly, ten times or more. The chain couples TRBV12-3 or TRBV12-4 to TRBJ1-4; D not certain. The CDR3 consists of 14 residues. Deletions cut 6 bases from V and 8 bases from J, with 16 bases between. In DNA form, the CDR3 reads TGTGCCAGCAGCCCCACGGGAGCGGGCGAAAAACTGTTTTTT. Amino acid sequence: CASSPTGAGEKLFF.